This is a list of T cell receptor beta chains from one sample in a study of T cell responses to AZD1222 COVID-19 vaccine. Libraries were prepared by immunoSEQ multiplex PCR; TCRdb keeps only in-frame clonotypes and omits some of them. The sample carries 100,000 or so clones, around 87% recorded once. The sequenced sample was peripheral blood, obtained 28 days after the second AZD1222 dose. These receptors were collected from an adult who received the AZD1222 COVID-19 vaccine. The CDR3 runs from the conserved cysteine through the conserved F or W. The D gene is left open where the match is weak. Expanded clones are given a class, and other clones once, few, many or no size at all.

d_call j_call v_call clone_size cdr3_aa cdr3_nt
TRBD1 TRBJ1-1 TRBV15 . CATSSPRQGSRNTEAFF TGTGCCACCAGCAGTCCCCGACAGGGGAGTAGGAACACTGAAGCTTTCTTT
TRBD2 TRBJ2-7 TRBV20-1 . CSASLSGRGEQYF TGCAGTGCTAGTCTTAGCGGGAGGGGTGAGCAGTACTTC
TRBD1 TRBJ1-4 TRBV18 . CASSLGQGGEKLFF TGTGCCAGCTCATTGGGACAGGGTGGTGAAAAACTGTTTTTT
. TRBJ1-1 TRBV9 . CASSVAGGGMNTEAFF TGTGCCAGCAGCGTAGCGGGGGGGGGAATGAACACTGAAGCTTTCTTT
TRBD2 TRBJ2-7 TRBV7-2 . CASSSQAGGPDEQYF TGTGCCAGCAGCTCCCAAGCGGGGGGGCCGGACGAGCAGTACTTC
. TRBJ1-5 TRBV7-2 . CASSLGPGKEQPQHF TGTGCCAGCAGCTTAGGCCCAGGGAAGGAACAGCCCCAGCATTTT
TRBD1 TRBJ2-5 TRBV5-4 . CASSLAPSTGGETQYF TGTGCCAGCAGCTTGGCCCCTTCGACAGGGGGAGAGACCCAGTACTTC
. TRBJ2-1 TRBV27 . CASSFRGASYNEQFF TGTGCCAGCAGTTTTCGGGGGGCCTCCTACAATGAGCAGTTCTTC
. TRBJ2-3 TRBV5-1 once CASSLTWSKSTDTQYF TGCGCCAGCAGCTTGACCTGGTCCAAGTCAACAGATACGCAGTATTTT
. TRBJ2-7 TRBV21-1 . CASSRHPKTGTGWGSYEQYF TGTGCCAGCAGCAGACACCCCAAAACGGGCACAGGGTGGGGCTCCTACGAGCAGTACTTC
. TRBJ2-1 TRBV5-1 . CASSLEVLAEQFF TGCGCCAGCAGCTTGGAGGTACTAGCTGAGCAGTTCTTC
. TRBJ2-5 TRBV5-1 . CASSYNSETQYF TGCGCCAGCAGCTATAACAGCGAGACCCAGTACTTC
. TRBJ2-3 TRBV19 . CASSEPKRGTDTQYF TGTGCCAGTAGTGAACCCAAGAGAGGCACAGATACGCAGTATTTT
. TRBJ2-4 TRBV6-2/TRBV6-3 . CASSFTRDIQYF TGTGCCAGCAGTTTCACTCGGGACATTCAGTACTTC
TRBD1 TRBJ2-7 TRBV18 . CASSFSRWTGGGEQYF TGTGCCAGCTCATTTTCGAGGTGGACAGGGGGCGGCGAGCAGTACTTC
. TRBJ2-5 TRBV5-5 . CASSLDGLYQETQYF TGTGCCAGCAGCTTGGACGGATTATACCAAGAGACCCAGTACTTC
. TRBJ1-2 TRBV29-1 . CSVEVGRGYTF TGCAGCGTTGAAGTCGGTCGAGGCTACACCTTC
TRBD2 TRBJ2-1 TRBV18 . CASSLRTSGYNEQFF TGTGCCAGCTCACTCCGGACTAGCGGTTACAATGAGCAGTTCTTC